The entry below describes one T cell receptor beta chain. Its antigen is as yet unknown. The PCR employed 60 Vbeta primers together with 13 Jbeta primers. Libraries were prepared by immunoSEQ multiplex PCR; TCRdb keeps only in-frame clonotypes and omits some of them. The table shows approximately 130,000 clones, with 55% to 75% occurring only once. These data come from a study of cytomegalovirus exposure and HLA in healthy donors. Study-wide results and caveats: Most TCR sequences were seen very rarely across donors, but some public TCRs occurred in many. CMV serostatus was the only recorded immune exposure for donors. With high specificity and sensitivity, the classifier reportedly diagnosed cytomegalovirus status.

The V end was cut by 4 bases, the J end by 3 bases, with 14 bases between. The V gene's germline CDR1 is SGDLS and CDR2 YYNGEE. The CDR3 totals 15 residues. V usage is TRBV9 and J usage is TRBJ1-3; perhaps TRBD1 as D (5 bases). Sequenced: PBMCs. The TCR sequence derives from a human donor in good health. CDR3 nucleotides: TGTGCCAGCAGCCCGGGGGGTATTAGTGGAAACACCATATATTTT. Its protein product is CASSPGGISGNTIYF.